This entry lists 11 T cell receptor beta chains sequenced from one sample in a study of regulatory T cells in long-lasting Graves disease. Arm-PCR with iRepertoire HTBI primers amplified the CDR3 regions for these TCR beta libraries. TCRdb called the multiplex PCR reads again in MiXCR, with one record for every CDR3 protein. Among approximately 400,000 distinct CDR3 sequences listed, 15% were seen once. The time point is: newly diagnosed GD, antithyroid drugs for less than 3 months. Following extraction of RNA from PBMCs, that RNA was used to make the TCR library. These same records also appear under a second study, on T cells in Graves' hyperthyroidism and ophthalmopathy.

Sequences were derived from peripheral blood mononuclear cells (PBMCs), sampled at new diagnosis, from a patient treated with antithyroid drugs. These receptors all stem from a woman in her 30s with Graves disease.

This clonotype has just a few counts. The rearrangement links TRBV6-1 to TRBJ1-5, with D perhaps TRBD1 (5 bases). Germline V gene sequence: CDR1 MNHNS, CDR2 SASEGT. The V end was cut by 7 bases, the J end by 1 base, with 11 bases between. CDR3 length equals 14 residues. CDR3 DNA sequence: TGTGCCAGCAAGGATGGGGGGAGCAATCAGCCCCAGCATTTT. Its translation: CASKDGGSNQPQHF.

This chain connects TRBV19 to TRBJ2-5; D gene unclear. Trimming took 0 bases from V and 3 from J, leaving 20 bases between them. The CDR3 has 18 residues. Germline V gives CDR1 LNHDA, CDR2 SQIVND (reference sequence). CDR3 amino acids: CASSIDFISRNEEETQYF. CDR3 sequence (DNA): TGTGCCAGTAGTATAGATTTTATCTCCAGGAACGAGGAAGAGACCCAGTACTTC.

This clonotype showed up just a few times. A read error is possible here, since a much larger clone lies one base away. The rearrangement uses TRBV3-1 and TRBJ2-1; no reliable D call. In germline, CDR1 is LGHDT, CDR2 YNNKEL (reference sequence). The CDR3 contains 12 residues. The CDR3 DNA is TGTGCCAGCAGCGCCGCCTTGGATGAGCAGTCCTTC. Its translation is CASSAALDEQSF.

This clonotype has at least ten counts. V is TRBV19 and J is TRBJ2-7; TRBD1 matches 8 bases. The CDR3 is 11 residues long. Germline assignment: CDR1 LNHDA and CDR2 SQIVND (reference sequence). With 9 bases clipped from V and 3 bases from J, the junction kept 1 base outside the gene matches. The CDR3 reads CASGQGYEQYF. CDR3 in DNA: TGTGCCAGCGGACAGGGCTACGAGCAGTACTTC. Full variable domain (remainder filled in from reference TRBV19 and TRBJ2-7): DGGITQSPKYLFRKEGQNVTLSCEQNLNHDAMYWYRQDPGQGLRLIYYSQIVNDFQKGDIAEGYSVSREKKESFPLTVTSAQKNPTAFYLCASGQGYEQYFGPGTRLTVT.

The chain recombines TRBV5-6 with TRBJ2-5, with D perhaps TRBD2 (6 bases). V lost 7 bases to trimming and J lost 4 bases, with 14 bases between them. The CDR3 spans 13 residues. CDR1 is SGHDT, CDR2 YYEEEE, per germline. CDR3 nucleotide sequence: TGTGCCAGCGGGCCTGGGACTCGAGAGACCCAGTACTTC. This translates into CASGPGTRETQYF.

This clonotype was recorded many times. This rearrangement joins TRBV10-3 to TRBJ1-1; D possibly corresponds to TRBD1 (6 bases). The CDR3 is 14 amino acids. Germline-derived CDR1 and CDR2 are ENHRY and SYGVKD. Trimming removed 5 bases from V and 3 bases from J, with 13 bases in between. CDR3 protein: CAISQQGRDTEAFF. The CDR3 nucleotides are TGTGCCATCAGTCAACAGGGAAGAGACACTGAAGCTTTCTTT.

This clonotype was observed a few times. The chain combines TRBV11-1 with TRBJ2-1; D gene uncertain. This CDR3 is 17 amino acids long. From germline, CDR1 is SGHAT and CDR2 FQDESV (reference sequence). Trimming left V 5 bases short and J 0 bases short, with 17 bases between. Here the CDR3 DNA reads TGTGCCAGCAGCCAAGAAGGCCTCAACCCCTCCTACAATGAGCAGTTCTTC. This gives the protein CASSQEGLNPSYNEQFF.

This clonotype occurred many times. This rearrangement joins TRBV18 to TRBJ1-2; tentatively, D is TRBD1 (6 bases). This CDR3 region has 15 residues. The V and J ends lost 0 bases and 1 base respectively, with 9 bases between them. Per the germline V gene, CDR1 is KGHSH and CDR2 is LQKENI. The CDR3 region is CASSPPTDSNYGYTF. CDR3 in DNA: TGTGCCAGCTCACCACCGACGGACAGTAACTATGGCTACACCTTC.

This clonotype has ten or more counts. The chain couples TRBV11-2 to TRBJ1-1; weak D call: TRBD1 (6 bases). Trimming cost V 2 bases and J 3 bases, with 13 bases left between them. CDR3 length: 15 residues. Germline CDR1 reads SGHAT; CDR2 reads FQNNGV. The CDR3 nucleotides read TGTGCCAGCAGCTTACAGGGGAGAAAGGACACTGAAGCTTTCTTT. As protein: CASSLQGRKDTEAFF.

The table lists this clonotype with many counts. The DNA for the CDR3 is TGTGCCAGCAGCCAAGTCCCGGGTCCTAATACGCAGTATTTT. Protein: CASSQVPGPNTQYF. The V and J genes are TRBV3-1 and TRBJ2-3, with no clear D. The V gene's germline CDR1 is LGHDT and CDR2 YNNKEL (reference sequence). V was pared by 1 base and J by 7 bases, with 12 bases between. This CDR3 has 14 amino acids.

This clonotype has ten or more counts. For the CDR3, the DNA is TGCAGTGCTAGAGATCTGGGGGGCAGCCTTAATGAAAAACTGTTTTTT. Translating it yields CSARDLGGSLNEKLFF. V is TRBV20-1 and J is TRBJ1-4, with a weak D call TRBD1 (6 bases). The germline CDR1 and CDR2 sequences are DFQATT and SNEGSKA (reference sequence). The CDR3 has 16 amino acids. The V gene lost 0 bases and the J gene lost 4 bases, with 15 bases spanning the gap.